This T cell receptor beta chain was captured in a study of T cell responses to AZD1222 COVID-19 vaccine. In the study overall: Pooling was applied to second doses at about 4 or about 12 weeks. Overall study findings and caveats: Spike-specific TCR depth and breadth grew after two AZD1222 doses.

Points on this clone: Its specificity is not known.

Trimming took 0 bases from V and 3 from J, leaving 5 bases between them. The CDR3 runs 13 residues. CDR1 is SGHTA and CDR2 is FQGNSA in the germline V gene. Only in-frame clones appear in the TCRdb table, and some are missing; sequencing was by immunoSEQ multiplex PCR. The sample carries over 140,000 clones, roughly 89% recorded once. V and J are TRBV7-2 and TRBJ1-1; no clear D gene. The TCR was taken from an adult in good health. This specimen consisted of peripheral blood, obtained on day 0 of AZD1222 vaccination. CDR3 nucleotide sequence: TGTGCCAGCAGCTTAGCGGGGTACACTGAAGCTTTCTTT. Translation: CASSLAGYTEAFF.